One sample yielded the 22 T cell receptor beta chains listed below, sequenced in a study of T cell responses to AZD1222 COVID-19 vaccine. TCRdb's copy holds only in-frame clones and misses some; the assay was immunoSEQ multiplex PCR. The sample holds approximately 170,000 clones, approximately 92% seen once. This specimen consisted of peripheral blood, obtained on day 0 of AZD1222 vaccination. Receptor source: an adult in good health.

The CDR3 bases are TGTGCCAGCAGCGTCCGGACAGGCGCTAATCCCTCTGGAAACACCATATATTTT. Translation: CASSVRTGANPSGNTIYF. The rearrangement links TRBV9 to TRBJ1-3; 7 nucleotides align to TRBD1. V lost 2 bases to trimming and J lost 0 bases; unmatched junction nucleotides: 11. This CDR3 has 18 amino acids. CDR1 SGDLS and CDR2 YYNGEE come from the germline V gene.

This sequence joins TRBV19 and TRBJ1-1, with TRBD1 as a possible D gene (6 bases). The V end was cut by 10 bases, the J end by 3 bases, with 27 bases between. The CDR3 is 17 residues long. Per the germline V gene, CDR1 is LNHDA and CDR2 is SQIVND (reference sequence). The CDR3 protein is CAISVKPGGRGDTEAFF. In DNA form, the CDR3 reads TGTGCCATCTCTGTCAAACCCGGGGGTAGGGGGGACACTGAAGCTTTCTTT.

J is TRBJ1-3 and V is TRBV7-8, with 7 bases identical to TRBD1. The junction had 7 bases not matched to a gene; V was cut back by 5 bases and J by 0 bases. Germline V CDR1 and CDR2: SGHVS, FQNEAQ. This CDR3 has 16 amino acids. CDR3 nucleotides: TGTGCCAGCAGCGCCAGCCGGGACAGCTCTGGAAACACCATATATTTT. Its protein product is CASSASRDSSGNTIYF.

This sequence joins TRBV2 and TRBJ2-7; weak D call: TRBD2 (6 bases). Trimming left V 5 bases short and J 4 bases short, with 18 bases between. The CDR3 covers 15 residues. CDR1 and CDR2 (germline): SNHLY, FYNNEI. The CDR3 DNA reads as TGTGCCAGCAGTCAGGAGGGTAGTAGGTGGTACGAGCAGTACTTC. It is translated as CASSQEGSRWYEQYF.

The rearrangement links TRBV20-1 to TRBJ1-5, with D tentatively TRBD1 (6 bases). V lost 3 bases and J 2 bases, leaving 11 bases between the germline ends. Germline CDR1 and CDR2: DFQATT and SNEGSKA (reference sequence). CDR3 length: 14 amino acids. CDR3 coding DNA: TGCAGTGCTAGTGCAAGACAGGGCAATCAGCCCCAGCATTTT. It encodes CSASARQGNQPQHF.

The rearrangement links TRBV18 to TRBJ1-1; TRBD1 matches at 7 bases. V dropped 3 bases and J dropped 1; count of bases not matched to a gene: 5. This CDR3 comprises 15 residues. CDR1 KGHSH and CDR2 LQKENI come from the germline V gene. CDR3 nucleotide sequence: TGTGCCAGCTCACCGGTTGGGACAGCGAACACTGAAGCTTTCTTT. This encodes CASSPVGTANTEAFF.

This clone showed up just once. DNA for the CDR3: TGTGCCAGCAGCTCACAGGGGGGTATGAATCAGCCCCAGCATTTT. This encodes CASSSQGGMNQPQHF. V and J are TRBV7-2 and TRBJ1-5; TRBD1 matches at 8 bases. Unmatched junction bases numbered 6, after V lost 4 bases and J lost 4 bases. The germline V gene has CDR1 SGHTA and CDR2 FQGNSA. The CDR3 extends over 15 amino acids.

There are a few counts of this clone. V and J are TRBV12-3 or TRBV12-4 and TRBJ2-1; TRBD1 might be the D (5 bases). The CDR3 is 12 residues long. The ends were cut back, 6 bases at V and 9 bases at J, with 12 bases in the middle. As DNA, the CDR3 is TGTGCCAGCAGCCGTATAGGGGCTGAGCAGTTCTTC. It is translated as CASSRIGAEQFF.

The chain carries TRBV11-2 and TRBJ2-1; TRBD2 aligns across 14 bases. CDR3 length equals 17 residues. Germline-derived CDR1 and CDR2 are SGHAT and FQNNGV. V lost 4 bases and J lost 8; bases outside the gene matches: 10. CDR3 residues: CASSSRLAGGRYHEQFF. CDR3 bases: TGTGCCAGCAGCTCCCGACTAGCGGGGGGGCGGTACCATGAGCAGTTCTTC.

This chain connects TRBV19 to TRBJ1-1, with a weak D call TRBD1 (5 bases). The germline gives CDR1 LNHDA, CDR2 SQIVND (reference sequence). The CDR3 has 14 amino acids. Trimming shortened V by 3 bases and J by 3 bases, and 11 bases separated the two germline ends. The CDR3 sequence: CASSIKRGYTEAFF. The CDR3 coding sequence is TGTGCCAGTAGTATTAAAAGGGGTTACACTGAAGCTTTCTTT.

Here the CDR3 reads CASSLEQARGAFF. The CDR3 DNA reads as TGTGCCAGCAGCTTAGAACAAGCCCGGGGGGCTTTCTTT. The chain links TRBV7-9 to TRBJ1-1; D may be TRBD1 (5 bases). Trimming took off 1 base at V and 11 bases at J, with 14 bases between the two ends. The CDR3 is 13 amino acids. Germline V gives CDR1 SEHNR, CDR2 FQNEAQ (reference sequence).

The CDR3 here is CASGLDRTATNEKLFF. The DNA of the CDR3 is TGTGCTAGTGGTTTGGACAGGACTGCAACTAATGAAAAACTGTTTTTT. The chain combines TRBV12-5 with TRBJ1-4; the D gene is possibly TRBD1 (5 bases). Germline V gene data show CDR1 as LGHNT and CDR2 as FRNRAP. The ends were cut back, 1 base at V and 0 bases at J, with 9 bases in the middle. The CDR3 runs 16 residues.

The V and J genes are TRBV5-1 and TRBJ1-1; the match to TRBD1 covers 9 bases. The V gene's germline CDR1 is SGHRS and CDR2 YFSETQ. The V segment lost 3 bases and the J segment 7 bases; nucleotides outside the gene matches: 7. This CDR3 spans 14 amino acids. Written as DNA, the CDR3 is TGCGCCAGCAGCTCTCGACAGGGGGTTGGTGAAGCTTTCTTT. It yields the protein CASSSRQGVGEAFF.

A remark on this clone: A junction boundary mismatches the germline segment, possibly from a read error. In DNA form, the CDR3 reads TGTGCCAGCAGTTACGACACTAGGCAGCTCCCAGCCTTC. It yields the protein CASSYDTRQLPAF. The V gene is TRBV6-5, the J gene TRBJ1-2; no clear D. CDR3 length equals 13 residues. Germline CDR1 is MNHEY and CDR2 is SVGAGI.

The chain combines TRBV6-5 with TRBJ1-5; D perhaps matches TRBD1 (6 bases). Trimming stripped 5 bases from V and 1 base from J, with 9 bases between. Germline-derived CDR1 and CDR2 are MNHEY and SVGAGI. The CDR3 spans 14 residues. CDR3 DNA sequence: TGTGCCAGCAGTAAACAGGGAAGCAATCAGCCCCAGCATTTT. It is translated as CASSKQGSNQPQHF.

The chain recombines TRBV11-2 with TRBJ2-2; D is uncertain. Per the germline V gene, CDR1 is SGHAT and CDR2 is FQNNGV. This CDR3 has 13 residues. V shed 5 bases and J shed 4 bases, with 8 bases lying between them. This chain's CDR3 is CASSRLFTGELFF. The DNA of the CDR3 is TGTGCCAGCAGCCGTTTATTCACCGGGGAGCTGTTTTTT.

The chain links TRBV30 to TRBJ1-2, with 12 bases identical to TRBD1. Germline loops: CDR1 GTSNPN, CDR2 SVGIG (reference sequence). This CDR3 contains 18 residues. After removal of 1 base from V and 6 bases from J, the junction contained 15 bases not matched to a gene. In DNA form, the CDR3 reads TGTGCCTGGAGTGAATCCCGGGACAGGGGGCCCCTTGACAATGGCTACACCTTC. This sequence encodes CAWSESRDRGPLDNGYTF. Variable domain in full (rest from reference TRBV30 and TRBJ1-2): SQTIHQWPATLVQPVGSPLSLECTVEGTSNPNLYWYRQAAGRGLQLLFYSVGIGQISSEVPQNLSASRPQDRQFILSSKKLLLSDSGFYLCAWSESRDRGPLDNGYTFGSGTRLTVV.

The chain has TRBV5-1 and TRBJ1-4; D perhaps matches TRBD1 (6 bases). CDR3 length: 16 amino acids. The ends were cut back, 0 bases at V and 2 bases at J, with 11 bases in the middle. Germline-derived CDR1 and CDR2 are SGHRS and YFSETQ. The CDR3 region is CASSLDGGATNEKLFF. In nucleotides, the CDR3 is TGCGCCAGCAGCTTGGATGGGGGGGCGACTAATGAAAAACTGTTTTTT.

This chain joins TRBV23-1 and TRBJ2-7; D might be TRBD1 (6 bases). TRBV23-1 carries the ORF label, with uncertain function. Trimming removed 10 bases at V and 0 bases at J, with 19 bases between. The CDR3 covers 15 residues. This CDR3 is CAKGPAGEPSYEQYF. DNA for the CDR3: TGCGCCAAGGGTCCCGCAGGGGAACCCTCCTACGAGCAGTACTTC.

The chain is built from TRBV23-1 and TRBJ2-5; the match to TRBD1 covers 12 bases. TRBV23-1 is an ORF for which the function is uncertain. The junction had 19 bases not matched to a gene; V was cut back by 8 bases and J by 6 bases. The CDR3 length is 18 residues. Here the CDR3 reads CASPGPEEGTGGAKTQYF. CDR3 in DNA: TGCGCCAGCCCTGGACCCGAGGAGGGGACAGGGGGCGCGAAGACCCAGTACTTC.

J is TRBJ2-7 and V is TRBV4-2, with D maybe TRBD2 (5 bases). The CDR3 extends over 13 amino acids. V was clipped by 3 bases and J by 7 bases, with 13 bases between them. CDR1 and CDR2 (germline): LGHNA, YNFKEQ. CDR3 bases: TGTGCCAGCAGCCAGAGGGCGATGGTGGAGCAGTACTTC. This translates into CASSQRAMVEQYF.

The chain has TRBV18 and TRBJ1-2; D is unresolved. The V end lost 2 bases, the J end lost 0 bases, and 7 bases lay between the germline ends. From germline, CDR1 is KGHSH and CDR2 LQKENI. This CDR3 is built from 14 residues. The CDR3 here is CASSPYKTNYGYTF. The CDR3 DNA sequence: TGTGCCAGCTCACCATACAAGACTAACTATGGCTACACCTTC.